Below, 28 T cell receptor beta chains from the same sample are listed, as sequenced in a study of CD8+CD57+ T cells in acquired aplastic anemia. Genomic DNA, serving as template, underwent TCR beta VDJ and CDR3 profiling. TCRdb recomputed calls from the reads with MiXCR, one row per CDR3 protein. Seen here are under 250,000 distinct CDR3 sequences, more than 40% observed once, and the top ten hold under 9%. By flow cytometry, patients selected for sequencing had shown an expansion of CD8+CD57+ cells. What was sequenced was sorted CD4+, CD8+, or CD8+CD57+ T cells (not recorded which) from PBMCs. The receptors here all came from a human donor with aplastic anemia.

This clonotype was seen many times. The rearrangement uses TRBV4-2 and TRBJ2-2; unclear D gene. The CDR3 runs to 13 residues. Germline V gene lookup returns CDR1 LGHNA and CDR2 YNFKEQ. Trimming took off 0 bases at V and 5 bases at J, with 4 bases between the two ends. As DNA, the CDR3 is TGTGCCAGCAGCCAAGACAAGACCGGGGAGCTGTTTTTT. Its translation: CASSQDKTGELFF.

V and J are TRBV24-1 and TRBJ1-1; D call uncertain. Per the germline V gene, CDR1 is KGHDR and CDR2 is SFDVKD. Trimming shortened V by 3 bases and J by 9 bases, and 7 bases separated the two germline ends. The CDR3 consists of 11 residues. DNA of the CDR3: TGTGCCACCAGTGATGGATGGAAAGCTTTCTTT. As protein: CATSDGWKAFF.

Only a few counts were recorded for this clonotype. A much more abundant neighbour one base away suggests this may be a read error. CDR3 nucleotide sequence: TGTGCCAGTAGTATGACTAGCGGGGGGGCGAATGAGCAGTACTTC. Translation gives CASSMTSGGANEQYF. The genes are TRBV19 and TRBJ2-1, with 14 bases that match TRBD2. The assigned J gene may be wrong: the sequence end matches TRBJ2-7 better. Germline assignment: CDR1 LNHDA and CDR2 SQIVND (reference sequence). CDR3 size: 15 residues.

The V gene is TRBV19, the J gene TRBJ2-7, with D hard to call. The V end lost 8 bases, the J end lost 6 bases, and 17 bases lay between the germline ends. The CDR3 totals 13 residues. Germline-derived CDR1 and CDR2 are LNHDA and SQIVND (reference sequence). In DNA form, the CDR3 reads TGTGCCAGTTCTTGGACGGATGTGAGCGAGCAGTACTTC. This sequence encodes CASSWTDVSEQYF.

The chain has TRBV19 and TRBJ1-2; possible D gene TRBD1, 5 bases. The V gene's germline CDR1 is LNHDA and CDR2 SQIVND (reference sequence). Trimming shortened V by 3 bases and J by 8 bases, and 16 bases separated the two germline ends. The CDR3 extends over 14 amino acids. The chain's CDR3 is CASSISREIGGYTF. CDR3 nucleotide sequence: TGTGCCAGTAGTATCTCCAGGGAGATTGGAGGCTACACCTTC. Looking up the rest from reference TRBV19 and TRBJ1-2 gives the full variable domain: DGGITQSPKYLFRKEGQNVTLSCEQNLNHDAMYWYRQDPGQGLRLIYYSQIVNDFQKGDIAEGYSVSREKKESFPLTVTSAQKNPTAFYLCASSISREIGGYTFGSGTRLTVV.

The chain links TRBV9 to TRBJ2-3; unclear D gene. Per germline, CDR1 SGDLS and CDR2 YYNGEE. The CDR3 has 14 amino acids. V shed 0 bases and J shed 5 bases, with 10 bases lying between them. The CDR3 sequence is CASSVAAALDTQYF. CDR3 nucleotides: TGTGCCAGCAGCGTAGCGGCTGCTTTAGATACGCAGTATTTT.

CDR3 coding DNA: TGTGCCAGCAGCAGGGTTCTGAGTCTCCTAGACGAGCAGTACTTC. Residues: CASSRVLSLLDEQYF. This rearrangement joins TRBV5-4 to TRBJ2-7; D is uncertain. The V gene lost 4 bases and the J gene lost 5 bases, with 19 bases spanning the gap. This CDR3 region has 15 residues. Per the germline V gene, CDR1 is SGHNT and CDR2 is YYREEE (reference sequence).

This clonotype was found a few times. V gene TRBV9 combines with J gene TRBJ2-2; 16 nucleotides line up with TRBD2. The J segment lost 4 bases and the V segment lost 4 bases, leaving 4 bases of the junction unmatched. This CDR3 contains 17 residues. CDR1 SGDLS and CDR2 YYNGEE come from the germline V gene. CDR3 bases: TGTGCCAGCAGCTCTGGGACTAGCGGGGGGGCCACCGGGGAGCTGTTTTTT. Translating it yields CASSSGTSGGATGELFF.

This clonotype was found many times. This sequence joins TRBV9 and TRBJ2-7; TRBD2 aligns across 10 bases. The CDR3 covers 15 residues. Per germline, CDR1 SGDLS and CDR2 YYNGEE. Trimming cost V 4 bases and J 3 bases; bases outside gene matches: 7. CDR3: CASSPSPSGSYEQYF. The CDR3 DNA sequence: TGTGCCAGCAGCCCTTCTCCTAGCGGGAGCTACGAGCAGTACTTC. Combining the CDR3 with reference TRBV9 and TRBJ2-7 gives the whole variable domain DSGVTQTPKHLITATGQRVTLRCSPRSGDLSVYWYQQSLDQGLQFLIQYYNGEERAKGNILERFSAQQFPDLHSELNLSSLELGDSALYFCASSPSPSGSYEQYFGPGTRLTVT.

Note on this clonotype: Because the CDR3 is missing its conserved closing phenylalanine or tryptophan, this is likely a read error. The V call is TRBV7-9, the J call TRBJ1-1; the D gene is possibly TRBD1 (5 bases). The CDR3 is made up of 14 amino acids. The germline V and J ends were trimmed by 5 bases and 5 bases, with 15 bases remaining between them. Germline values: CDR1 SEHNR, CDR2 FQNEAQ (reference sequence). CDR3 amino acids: CASSPQEGWTEAFS. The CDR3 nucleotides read TGTGCCAGCAGCCCCCAGGAGGGGTGGACTGAAGCTTTCTCT.

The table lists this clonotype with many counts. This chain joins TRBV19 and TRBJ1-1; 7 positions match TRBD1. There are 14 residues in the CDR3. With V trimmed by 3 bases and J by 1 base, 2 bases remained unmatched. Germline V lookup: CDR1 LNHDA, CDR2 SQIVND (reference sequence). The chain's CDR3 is CASSIGTANTEAFF. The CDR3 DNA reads TGTGCCAGTAGTATTGGGACAGCGAACACTGAAGCTTTCTTT.

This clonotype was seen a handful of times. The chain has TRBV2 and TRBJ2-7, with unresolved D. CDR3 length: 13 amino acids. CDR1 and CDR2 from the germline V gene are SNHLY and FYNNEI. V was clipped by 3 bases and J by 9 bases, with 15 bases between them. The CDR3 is CASSDVSADTQYF. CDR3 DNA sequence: TGTGCCAGCAGTGATGTTTCGGCAGATACGCAGTACTTC.

CDR3 protein: CASSERGGGVNNSPLHF. The DNA of the CDR3 is TGTGCCAGCAGTGAAAGAGGAGGGGGTGTCAATAATTCACCCCTCCACTTT. The chain joins TRBV25-1 to TRBJ1-6, with a possible D match to TRBD1 (6 bases). The V and J ends lost 2 bases and 5 bases respectively, with 16 bases between them. Germline V lookup: CDR1 MGHDK, CDR2 SYGVNS. CDR3 size: 17 residues.

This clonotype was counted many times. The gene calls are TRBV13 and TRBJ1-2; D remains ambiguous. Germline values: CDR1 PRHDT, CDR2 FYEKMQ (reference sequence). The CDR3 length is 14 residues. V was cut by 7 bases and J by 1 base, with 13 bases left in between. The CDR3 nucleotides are TGTGCCAGCATCTCCGACGCCTGTAACTATGGCTACACCTTC. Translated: CASISDACNYGYTF.

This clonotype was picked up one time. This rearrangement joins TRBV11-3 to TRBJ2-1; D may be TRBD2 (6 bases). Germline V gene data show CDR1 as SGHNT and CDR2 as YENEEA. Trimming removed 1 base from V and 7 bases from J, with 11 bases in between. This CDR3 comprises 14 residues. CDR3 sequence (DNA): TGTGCCAGCAGCTTAGGGGTAGGGAGGAATGAGCAGTTCTTC. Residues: CASSLGVGRNEQFF.

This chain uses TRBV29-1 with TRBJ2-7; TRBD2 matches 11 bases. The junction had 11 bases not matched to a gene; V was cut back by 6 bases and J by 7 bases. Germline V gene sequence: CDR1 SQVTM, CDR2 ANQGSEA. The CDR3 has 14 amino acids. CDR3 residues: CSVEPGLAAGEQYF. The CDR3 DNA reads TGCAGCGTAGAGCCGGGACTAGCGGCGGGGGAGCAGTACTTC.

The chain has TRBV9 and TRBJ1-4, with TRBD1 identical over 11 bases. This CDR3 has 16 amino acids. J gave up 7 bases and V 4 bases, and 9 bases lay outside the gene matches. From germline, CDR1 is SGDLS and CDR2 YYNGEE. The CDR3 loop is CASSPGTGGGGEKLFF. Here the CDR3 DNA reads TGTGCCAGCAGCCCCGGGACAGGGGGAGGAGGTGAAAAACTGTTTTTT.

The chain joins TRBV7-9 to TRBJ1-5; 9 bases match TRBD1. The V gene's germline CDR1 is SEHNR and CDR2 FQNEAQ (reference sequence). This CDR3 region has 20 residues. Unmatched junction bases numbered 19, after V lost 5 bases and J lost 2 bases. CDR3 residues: CASSQQKHRDRVRCNQPQHF. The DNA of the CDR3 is TGTGCCAGCAGCCAACAAAAACACCGGGACAGGGTTAGGTGCAATCAGCCCCAGCATTTT.

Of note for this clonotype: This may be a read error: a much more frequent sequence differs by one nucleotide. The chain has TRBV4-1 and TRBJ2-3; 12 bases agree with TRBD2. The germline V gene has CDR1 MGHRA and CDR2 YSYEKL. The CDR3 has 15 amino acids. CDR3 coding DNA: TGCGCCAGCAGCGACCTAGCGGGGGGGACAGGTACGCAGTATTTT. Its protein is CASSDLAGGTGTQYF.

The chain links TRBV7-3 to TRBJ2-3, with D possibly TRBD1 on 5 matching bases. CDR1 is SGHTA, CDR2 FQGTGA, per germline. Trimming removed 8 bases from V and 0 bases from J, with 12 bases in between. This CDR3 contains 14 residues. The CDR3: CASSPQDSTDTQYF. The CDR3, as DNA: TGTGCCAGCTCACCACAGGATAGCACAGATACGCAGTATTTT. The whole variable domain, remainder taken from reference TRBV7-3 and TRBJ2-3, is GAGVSQTPSNKVTEKGKYVELRCDPISGHTALYWYRQSLGQGPEFLIYFQGTGAADDSGLPNDRFFAVRPEGSVSTLKIQRTERGDSAVYLCASSPQDSTDTQYFGPGTRLTVL.

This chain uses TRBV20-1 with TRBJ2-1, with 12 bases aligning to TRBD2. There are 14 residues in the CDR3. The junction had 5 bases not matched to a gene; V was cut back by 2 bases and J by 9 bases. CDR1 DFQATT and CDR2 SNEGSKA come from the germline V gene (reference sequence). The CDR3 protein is CSARQTSGSSEQFF. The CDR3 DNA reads TGCAGTGCTAGACAGACTAGCGGGAGCTCTGAGCAGTTCTTC.

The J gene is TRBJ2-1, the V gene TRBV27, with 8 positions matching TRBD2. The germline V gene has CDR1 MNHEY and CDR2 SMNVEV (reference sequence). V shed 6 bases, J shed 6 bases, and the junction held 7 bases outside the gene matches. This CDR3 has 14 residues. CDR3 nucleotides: TGTGCCAGCAGAAACGGGGGGGCCGGCAATGAGCAGTTCTTC. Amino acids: CASRNGGAGNEQFF.

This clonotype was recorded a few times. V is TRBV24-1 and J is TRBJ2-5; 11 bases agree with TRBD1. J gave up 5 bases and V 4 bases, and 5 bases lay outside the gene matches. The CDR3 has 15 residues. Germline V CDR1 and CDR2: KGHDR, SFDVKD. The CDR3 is CATSERTGGRETQYF. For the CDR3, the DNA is TGTGCCACCAGTGAACGGACAGGGGGCAGGGAGACCCAGTACTTC.

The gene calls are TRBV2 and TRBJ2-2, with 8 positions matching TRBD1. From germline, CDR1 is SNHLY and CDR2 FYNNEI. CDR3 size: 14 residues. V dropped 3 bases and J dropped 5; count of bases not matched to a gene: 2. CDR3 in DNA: TGTGCCAGCAGTGACAGGGGGCAAACCGGGGAGCTGTTTTTT. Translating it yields CASSDRGQTGELFF.

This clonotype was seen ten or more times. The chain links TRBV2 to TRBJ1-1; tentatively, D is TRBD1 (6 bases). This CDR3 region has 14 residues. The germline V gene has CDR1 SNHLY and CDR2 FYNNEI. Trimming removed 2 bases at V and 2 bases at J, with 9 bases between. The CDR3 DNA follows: TGTGCCAGCAGTGAAAGGGGGGCAAACACTGAAGCTTTCTTT. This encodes CASSERGANTEAFF.

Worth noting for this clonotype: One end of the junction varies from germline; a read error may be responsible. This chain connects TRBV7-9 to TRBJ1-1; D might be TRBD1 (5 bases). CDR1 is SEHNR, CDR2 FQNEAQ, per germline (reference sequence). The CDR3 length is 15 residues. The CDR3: CASSPHRDPGTEAFF. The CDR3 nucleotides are TGTGCTAGCAGCCCTCATCGGGACCCAGGCACTGAAGCTTTCTTT.

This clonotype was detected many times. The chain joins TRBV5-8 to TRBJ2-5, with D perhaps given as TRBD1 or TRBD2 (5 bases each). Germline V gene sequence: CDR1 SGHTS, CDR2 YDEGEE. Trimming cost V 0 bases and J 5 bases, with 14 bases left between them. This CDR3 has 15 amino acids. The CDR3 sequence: CASSLGGATRETQYF. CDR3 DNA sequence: TGTGCCAGCAGCTTGGGAGGGGCCACGAGGGAGACCCAGTACTTC.

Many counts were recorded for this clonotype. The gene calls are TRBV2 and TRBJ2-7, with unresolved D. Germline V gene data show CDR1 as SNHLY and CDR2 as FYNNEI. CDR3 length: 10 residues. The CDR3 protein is CATVGYEQYF. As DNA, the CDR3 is TGTGCTACGGTGGGCTACGAGCAGTACTTC.